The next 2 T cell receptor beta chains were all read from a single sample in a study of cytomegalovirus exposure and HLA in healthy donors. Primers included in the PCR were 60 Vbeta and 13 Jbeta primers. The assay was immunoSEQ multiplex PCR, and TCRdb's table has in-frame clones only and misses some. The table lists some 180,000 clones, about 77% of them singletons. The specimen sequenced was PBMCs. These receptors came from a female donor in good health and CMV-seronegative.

Here the CDR3 reads CASSYSGQGASRFF. The CDR3 DNA is TGTGCCAGCAGTTACTCTGGACAGGGGGCTTCGCGGTTCTTC. V gene TRBV6-5 combines with J gene TRBJ2-1; the match to TRBD1 covers 11 bases. With 0 bases clipped from V and 15 bases from J, the junction kept 7 bases outside the gene matches. The length of the CDR3 is 14 residues. The germline V gene encodes CDR1 MNHEY and CDR2 SVGAGI.

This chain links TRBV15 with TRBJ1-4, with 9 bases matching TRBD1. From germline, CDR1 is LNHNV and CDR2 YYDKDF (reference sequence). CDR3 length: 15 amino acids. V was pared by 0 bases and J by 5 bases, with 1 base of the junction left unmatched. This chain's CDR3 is CATSREDRGNEKLFF. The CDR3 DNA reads TGTGCCACCAGCAGAGAGGACAGGGGAAATGAAAAACTGTTTTTT.